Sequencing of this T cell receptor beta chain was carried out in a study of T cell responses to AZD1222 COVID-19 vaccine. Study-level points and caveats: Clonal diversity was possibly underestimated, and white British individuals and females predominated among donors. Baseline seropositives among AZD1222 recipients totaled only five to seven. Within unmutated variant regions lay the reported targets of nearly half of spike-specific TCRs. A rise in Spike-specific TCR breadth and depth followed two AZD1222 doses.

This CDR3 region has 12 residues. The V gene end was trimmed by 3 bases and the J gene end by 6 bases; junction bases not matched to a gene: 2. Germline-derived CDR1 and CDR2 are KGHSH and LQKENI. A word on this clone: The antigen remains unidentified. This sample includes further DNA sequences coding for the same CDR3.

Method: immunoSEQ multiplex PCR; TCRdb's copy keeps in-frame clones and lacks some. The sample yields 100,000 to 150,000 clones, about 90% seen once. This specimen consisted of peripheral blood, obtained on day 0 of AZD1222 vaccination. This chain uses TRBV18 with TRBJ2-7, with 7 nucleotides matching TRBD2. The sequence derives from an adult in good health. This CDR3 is CASSPPGGEQYF. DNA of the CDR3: TGTGCCAGCTCACCCCCGGGGGGCGAGCAGTACTTC.